This TCR beta chain was recorded in a study of cytomegalovirus exposure and HLA in healthy donors. Germline V gene sequence: CDR1 SGDLS, CDR2 YYNGEE. The CDR3 is made up of 14 amino acids. The PCR made use of 60 Vbeta and 13 Jbeta primers. Generated by immunoSEQ multiplex PCR, the TCRdb table keeps only in-frame clones and is missing some. This repertoire shows some 170,000 clones, 80% to 90% found once; its top ten account for just under 5%. Nominally healthy donors provided the samples, though records likely missed some immune exposures. About this clone: Antigen unknown. One end of the junction fails to match germline, which may point to a read error.

Study outcomes and limitations: Earlier analysis yielded a pattern in which most TCR beta V segments were productive about 87% or about 30% of the time.

This clonotype was obtained from a woman aged 18-29 years in good health and CMV-seropositive. Sequenced input: PBMCs. The chain couples TRBV9 to TRBJ1-1, with 7 bases lining up with TRBD1. The chain's CDR3 is CASSGLTGNTEAFF. The CDR3 nucleotides read TGTGCCAGCAGCGGCCTGACAGGGAACACTGAGGCTTTCTTT.